This entry features one T cell receptor beta chain sequence. Its specificity is not known. This PCR relied on a set of 60 Vbeta primers and 13 Jbeta primers. This table comes from immunoSEQ multiplex PCR, and its TCRdb copy is limited to in-frame clones, with some not included. This sample has some 170,000 clones, with about three quarters found just once. V lost 5 bases and J lost 3, with 16 bases in between. This CDR3 has 15 amino acids. Germline lookup yields CDR1 SGHVS and CDR2 FNYEAQ. The data originate from a study of cytomegalovirus exposure and HLA in healthy donors. Study at large: Clustering assigned 70% to 90% of the roughly 400 genotyped donors to the Caucasian-associated ancestry cluster. Points from the study as a whole: Among TCR sequences, most were rare, though some public TCRs appeared in many donors. TCR beta sequences reportedly predicted most subjects' HLA-A and HLA-B alleles accurately.

The receptor's source is a man aged 35-49 years in good health and CMV-seropositive. The J gene is TRBJ1-1, the V gene TRBV7-6; a possible D gene is TRBD1 (5 bases). The sequencing sample was made of PBMCs. The CDR3 nucleotides read TGTGCCAGCAGCCCTTCTCAGGGTAGGCACACTGAAGCTTTCTTT. Translating gives CASSPSQGRHTEAFF.